The TCR beta chain under discussion was sequenced for a study of blood T cell repertoires in COVID-19. Study in general: Samples taken during acute and convalescent COVID-19 were collected in the United States, Italy and Spain.

As processed by the authors: Reference gene primer amplification in the assay estimated nucleated cell counts. Here immunoSEQ multiplex PCR was the method, and the copy in TCRdb shows in-frame clones only, minus some. V and J calls and clone size follow that table, whereas D and trimming were derived from the DNA. The sample carries around 80,000 clones, over 75% recorded once. Sequencing was performed on peripheral blood. The sequence derives from a man older than 75 with acute or convalescent COVID-19.

In nucleotides, the CDR3 is TGCGCCAGCAGCTTGGGACAGGGGCTATCCAAAAACATTCAGTACTTC. Translation: CASSLGQGLSKNIQYF. This chain joins TRBV5-1 and TRBJ2-4; 8 bases are a match to TRBD1. The CDR3 spans 16 residues. Germline loops: CDR1 SGHRS, CDR2 YFSETQ. The trim removed 0 bases at V and 2 bases at J, leaving 4 bases unmatched.